The 2 T cell receptor beta chains listed next were all sequenced from one sample in a study of blood T cell repertoires in COVID-19. Only in-frame clones appear in the TCRdb table, and some are missing; sequencing was by immunoSEQ multiplex PCR. The sample has a few hundred thousand clones; approximately 86% are singletons. Sample: peripheral blood. The receptors were sampled from a woman aged 70 to 79 with COVID-19, enrolled during active disease.

There are a few counts of this clone. The chain couples TRBV14 to TRBJ1-1; possibly TRBD1 for D (5 bases). Germline CDR1 SGHDN, CDR2 FVKESK. The ends were cut back, 1 base at V and 10 bases at J, with 16 bases in the middle. This CDR3 region has 14 residues. The DNA of the CDR3 is TGTGCCAGCAGCCAAGGGGGGGATAGGATTCGAGCTTTCTTT. Translation gives CASSQGGDRIRAFF.

The chain is built from TRBV12-3 or TRBV12-4 and TRBJ1-3, with D unclear. Trimming removed 8 bases at V and 0 bases at J, with 8 bases between. This CDR3 region has 13 residues. CDR3 nucleotides: TGTGCCAGCGGAGGAAGCTCTGGAAACACCATATATTTT. It specifies CASGGSSGNTIYF.